The TCR beta chain under discussion was sequenced for a study of regulatory T cells in long-lasting Graves disease. Assembly of TCR beta libraries relied on iRepertoire HTBI primers together with Arm-PCR of CDR3 regions. TCRdb reanalysed the multiplex PCR reads using MiXCR and keeps one entry per CDR3 protein. This table holds 550,000 to 600,000 distinct CDR3 sequences, about 15% found once. Time point specified: newly diagnosed GD, antithyroid drugs for less than 3 months. The TCR library used RNA extracted from PBMCs. Study-level findings and limits: Graves' patients with persistent disease showed TCR diversity lower than patients newly diagnosed. Researchers examined only peripheral blood and not thyroid tissue. Since the sample size was small, accuracy may have been reduced.

The V segment lost 4 bases and the J segment 3 bases; nucleotides outside the gene matches: 7. This CDR3 region has 15 residues. Per germline, CDR1 SGHRS and CDR2 YFSETQ. In regard to this clonotype: Its antigen remains unknown.

This sample was also put to use in a study of T cells in Graves' hyperthyroidism and ophthalmopathy.

The sample consisted of peripheral blood mononuclear cells (PBMCs), taken at new diagnosis, from a patient treated with antithyroid drugs. The clonotype originates from a man in his late teens or twenties with Graves disease. The rearrangement uses TRBV5-1 and TRBJ2-1; 7 nucleotides match TRBD2. CDR3 nucleotides: TGCGCCAGCAGCGGGGGGGGAGGGCACTACAATGAGCAGTTCTTC. Its protein is CASSGGGGHYNEQFF.